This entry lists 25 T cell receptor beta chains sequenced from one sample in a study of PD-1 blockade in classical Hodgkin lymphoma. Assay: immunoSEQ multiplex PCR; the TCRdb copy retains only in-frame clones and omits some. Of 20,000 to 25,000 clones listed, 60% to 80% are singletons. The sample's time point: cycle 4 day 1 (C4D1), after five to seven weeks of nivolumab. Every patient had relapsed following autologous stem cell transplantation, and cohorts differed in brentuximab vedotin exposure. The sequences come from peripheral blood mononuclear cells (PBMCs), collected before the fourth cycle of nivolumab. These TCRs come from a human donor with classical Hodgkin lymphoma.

The CDR3 loop reads CAISPGTGSYEQYF. CDR3 bases: TGTGCCATCAGTCCTGGGACTGGCTCCTACGAGCAGTACTTC. This chain links TRBV10-3 with TRBJ2-7, with D possibly TRBD2 on 6 matching bases. This CDR3 contains 14 residues. V gave up 5 bases and J gave up 0 bases, with 11 bases separating them. CDR1 and CDR2 from the germline V gene are ENHRY and SYGVKD.

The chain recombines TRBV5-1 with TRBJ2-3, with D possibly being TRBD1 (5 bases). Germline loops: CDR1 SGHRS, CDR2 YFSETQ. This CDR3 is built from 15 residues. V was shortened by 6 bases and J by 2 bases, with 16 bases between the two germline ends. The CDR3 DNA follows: TGCGCCAGCACCAGGGTTACCGGACCCACAGATACGCAGTATTTT. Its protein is CASTRVTGPTDTQYF.

The DNA for the CDR3 is TGCGCCAGCAGCGTGGGACAGGCCTCTCGAGAGACCCAGTACTTC. Encoded protein: CASSVGQASRETQYF. V gene TRBV5-1 combines with J gene TRBJ2-5; 8 bases line up with TRBD1. CDR3 length equals 15 residues. The germline V gene has CDR1 SGHRS and CDR2 YFSETQ. Trimming removed 4 bases from V and 4 bases from J; junction bases left unmatched: 9.

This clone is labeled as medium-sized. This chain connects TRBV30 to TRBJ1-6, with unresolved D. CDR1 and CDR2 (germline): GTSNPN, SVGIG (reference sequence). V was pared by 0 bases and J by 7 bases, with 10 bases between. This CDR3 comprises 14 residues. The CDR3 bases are TGTGCCTGGAGTGTAGGCTTGGGAAATTCACCCCTCCACTTT. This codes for CAWSVGLGNSPLHF.

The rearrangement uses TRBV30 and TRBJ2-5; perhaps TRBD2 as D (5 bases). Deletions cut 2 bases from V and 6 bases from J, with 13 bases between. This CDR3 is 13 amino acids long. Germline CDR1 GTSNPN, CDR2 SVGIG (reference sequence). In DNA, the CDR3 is TGTGCCTGGAGTCCCGGGGAAGAGAAGACCCAGTACTTC. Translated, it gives CAWSPGEEKTQYF. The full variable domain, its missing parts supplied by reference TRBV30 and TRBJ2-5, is SQTIHQWPATLVQPVGSPLSLECTVEGTSNPNLYWYRQAAGRGLQLLFYSVGIGQISSEVPQNLSASRPQDRQFILSSKKLLLSDSGFYLCAWSPGEEKTQYFGPGTRLLVL.

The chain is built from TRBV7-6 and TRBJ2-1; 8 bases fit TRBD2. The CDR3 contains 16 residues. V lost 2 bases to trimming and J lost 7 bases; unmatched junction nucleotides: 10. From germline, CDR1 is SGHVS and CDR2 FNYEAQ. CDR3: CASSLFAPSGGNEQFF. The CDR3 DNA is TGTGCCAGCAGCTTATTTGCACCCTCGGGGGGGAATGAGCAGTTCTTC. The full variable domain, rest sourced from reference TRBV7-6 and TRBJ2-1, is GAGVSQSPRYKVTKRGQDVALRCDPISGHVSLYWYRQALGQGPEFLTYFNYEAQQDKSGLPNDRFSAERPEGSISTLTIQRTEQRDSAMYRCASSLFAPSGGNEQFFGPGTRLTVL.

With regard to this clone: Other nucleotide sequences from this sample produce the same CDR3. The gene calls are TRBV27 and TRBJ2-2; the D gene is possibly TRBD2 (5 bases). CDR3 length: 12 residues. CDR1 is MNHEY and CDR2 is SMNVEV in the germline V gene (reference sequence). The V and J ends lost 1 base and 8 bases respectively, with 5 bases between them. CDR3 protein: CASSLLAGELFF. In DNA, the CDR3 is TGTGCCAGCAGTTTATTAGCGGGGGAGCTGTTTTTT.

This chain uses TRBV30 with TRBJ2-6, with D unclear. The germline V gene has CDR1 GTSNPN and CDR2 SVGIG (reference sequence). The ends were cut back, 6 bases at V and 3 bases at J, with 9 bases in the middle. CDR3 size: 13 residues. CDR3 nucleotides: TGTGCCTGCCAGCAAGTTGGGGCCAACGTCCTGACTTTC. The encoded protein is CACQQVGANVLTF.

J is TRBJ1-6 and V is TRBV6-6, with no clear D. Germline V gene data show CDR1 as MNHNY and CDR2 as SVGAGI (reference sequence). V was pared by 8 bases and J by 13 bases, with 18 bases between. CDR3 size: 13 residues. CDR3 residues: CASRGPLEWPLHF. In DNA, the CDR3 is TGTGCCAGCCGGGGTCCACTAGAGTGGCCCCTCCACTTT.

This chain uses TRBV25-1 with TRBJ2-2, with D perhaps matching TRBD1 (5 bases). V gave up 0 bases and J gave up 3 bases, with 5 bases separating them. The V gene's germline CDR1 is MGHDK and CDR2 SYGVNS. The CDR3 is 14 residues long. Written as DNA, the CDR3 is TGTGCCAGCAGTGAATACAGGGACACCGGGGAGCTGTTTTTT. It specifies CASSEYRDTGELFF.

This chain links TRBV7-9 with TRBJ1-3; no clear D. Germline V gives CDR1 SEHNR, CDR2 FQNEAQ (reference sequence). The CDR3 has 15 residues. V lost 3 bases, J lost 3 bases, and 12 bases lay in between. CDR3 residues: CASSLKGTGGNTIYF. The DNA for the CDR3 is TGTGCCAGCAGCTTGAAGGGAACGGGTGGAAACACCATATATTTT.

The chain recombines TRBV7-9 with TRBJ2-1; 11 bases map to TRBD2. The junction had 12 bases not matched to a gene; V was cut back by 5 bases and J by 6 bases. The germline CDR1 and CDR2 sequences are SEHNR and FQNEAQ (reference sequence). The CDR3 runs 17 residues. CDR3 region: CASSRRKLAGVPNEQFF. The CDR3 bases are TGTGCCAGCAGCCGTCGAAAACTAGCGGGAGTCCCCAATGAGCAGTTCTTC.

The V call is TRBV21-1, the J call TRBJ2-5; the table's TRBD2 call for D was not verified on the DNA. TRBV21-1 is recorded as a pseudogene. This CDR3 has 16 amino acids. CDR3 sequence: CASSKSKSGRRETQYF. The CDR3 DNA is TGTGCCAGCAGCAAATCAAAGTCCGGGCGGAGGGAGACCCAGTACTTC.

CDR3 loop: CATTANTEAFF. The DNA for the CDR3 is TGTGCCACGACAGCGAACACTGAAGCTTTCTTT. This chain connects TRBV6-6 to TRBJ1-1; possible D gene TRBD1, 5 bases. The V and J ends lost 10 bases and 1 base respectively, with 7 bases between them. The CDR3 spans 11 residues. CDR1 and CDR2 (germline): MNHNY, SVGAGI (reference sequence).

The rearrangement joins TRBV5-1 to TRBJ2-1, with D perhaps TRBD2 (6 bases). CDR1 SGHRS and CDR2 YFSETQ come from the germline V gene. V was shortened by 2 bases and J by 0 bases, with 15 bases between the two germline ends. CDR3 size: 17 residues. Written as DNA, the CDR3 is TGCGCCAGCAGCTTTAGGCTAGCGTCGAGCTCCTACAATGAGCAGTTCTTC. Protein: CASSFRLASSSYNEQFF. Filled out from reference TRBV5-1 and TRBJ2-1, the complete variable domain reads KAGVTQTPRYLIKTRGQQVTLSCSPISGHRSVSWYQQTPGQGLQFLFEYFSETQRNKGNFPGRFSGRQFSNSRSEMNVSTLELGDSALYLCASSFRLASSSYNEQFFGPGTRLTVL.

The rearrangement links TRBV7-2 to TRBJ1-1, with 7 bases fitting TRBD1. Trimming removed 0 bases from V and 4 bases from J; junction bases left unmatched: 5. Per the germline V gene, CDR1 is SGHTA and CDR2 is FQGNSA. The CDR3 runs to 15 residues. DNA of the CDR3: TGTGCCAGCAGCTTAGCCGGGACAGCTCCCACTGAAGCTTTCTTT. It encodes CASSLAGTAPTEAFF.

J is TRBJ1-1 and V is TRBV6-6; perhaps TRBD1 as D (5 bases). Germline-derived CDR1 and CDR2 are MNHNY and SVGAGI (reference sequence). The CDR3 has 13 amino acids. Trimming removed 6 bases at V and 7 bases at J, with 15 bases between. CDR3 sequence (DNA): TGTGCCAGCAGCCCACCGGGGGTCGGTGAAGCTTTCTTT. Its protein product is CASSPPGVGEAFF.

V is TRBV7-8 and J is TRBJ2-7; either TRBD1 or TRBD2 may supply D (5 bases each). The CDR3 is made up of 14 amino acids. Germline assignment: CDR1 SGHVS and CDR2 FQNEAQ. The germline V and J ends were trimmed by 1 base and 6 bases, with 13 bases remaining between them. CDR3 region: CASSLGDPRVEQYF. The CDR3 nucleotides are TGTGCCAGCAGCTTAGGGGACCCGAGGGTCGAGCAGTACTTC.

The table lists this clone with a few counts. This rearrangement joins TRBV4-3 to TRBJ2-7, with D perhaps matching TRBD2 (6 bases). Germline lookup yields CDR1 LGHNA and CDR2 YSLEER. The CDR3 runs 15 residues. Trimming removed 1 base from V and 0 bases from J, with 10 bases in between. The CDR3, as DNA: TGCGCCAGCAGCCAAGGACTTAGCGGCTCCTACGAGCAGTACTTC. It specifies CASSQGLSGSYEQYF.

The CDR3 region is CASSYKGGKMHEQYF. The CDR3 DNA follows: TGTGCCAGCAGTTACAAGGGCGGGAAAATGCACGAGCAGTACTTC. The chain joins TRBV6-6 to TRBJ2-7; the D gene is possibly TRBD2 (6 bases). Germline CDR1 reads MNHNY; CDR2 reads SVGAGI (reference sequence). The CDR3 covers 15 residues. Deletions cut 2 bases from V and 5 bases from J, with 16 bases between.

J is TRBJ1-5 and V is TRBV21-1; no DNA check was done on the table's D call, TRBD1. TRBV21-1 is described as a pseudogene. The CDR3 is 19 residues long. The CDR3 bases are TGTGCCAGCAGCAAATGGTCGACAGTCCACCTAAAAAGCGATCAGCCCCAGCATTTT. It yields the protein CASSKWSTVHLKSDQPQHF.

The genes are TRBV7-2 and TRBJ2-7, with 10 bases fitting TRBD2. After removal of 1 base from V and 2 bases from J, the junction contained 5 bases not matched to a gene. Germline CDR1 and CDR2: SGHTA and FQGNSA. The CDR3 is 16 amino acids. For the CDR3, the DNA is TGTGCCAGCAGCTTAGTCGGACTAGCGGCCACCTACGAGCAGTACTTC. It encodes CASSLVGLAATYEQYF.

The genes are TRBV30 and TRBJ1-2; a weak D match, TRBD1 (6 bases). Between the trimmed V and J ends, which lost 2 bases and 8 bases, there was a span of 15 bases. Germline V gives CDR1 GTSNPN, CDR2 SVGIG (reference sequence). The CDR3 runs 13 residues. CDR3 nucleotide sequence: TGTGCCTGGAGTACCAAGAACAGGGTCGGCTACACCTTC. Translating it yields CAWSTKNRVGYTF.

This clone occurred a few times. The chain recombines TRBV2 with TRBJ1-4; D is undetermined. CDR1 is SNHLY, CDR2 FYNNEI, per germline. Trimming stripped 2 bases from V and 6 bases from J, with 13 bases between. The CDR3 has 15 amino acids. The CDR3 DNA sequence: TGTGCCAGCAGTGAATGGCAGCGTGTTGATGAAAAACTGTTTTTT. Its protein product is CASSEWQRVDEKLFF.

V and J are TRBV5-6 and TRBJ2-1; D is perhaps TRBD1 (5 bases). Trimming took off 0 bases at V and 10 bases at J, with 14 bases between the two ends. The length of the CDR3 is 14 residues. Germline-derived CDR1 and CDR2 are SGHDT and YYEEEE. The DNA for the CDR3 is TGTGCCAGCAGCTTGGGCAGGGCCCATGACGAGCAGTTCTTC. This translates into CASSLGRAHDEQFF.